The T cell receptor (beta chain) described here comes from a study of control samples from healthy donors and cancer patients (dated by TCRdb to between 2020 and 2021). Deletion took 0 bases off V and 7 bases off J, with a span of 13 bases between the germline ends. The CDR3 spans 15 residues, from the cysteine through the phenylalanine. Only CDR3 DNA remains: 45 bases, in frame from the first base. CDR1 and CDR2, looked up from the germline V gene, are ENHRY and SYGVKD. Libraries were constructed by the immunoSEQ multiplex PCR assay. What TCRdb holds here is the immuneACCESS table cut down to in-frame rearrangements. Part of the clones is not present; checked against another copy, under half of the missing clones reflect an unresolved V gene, and the others are unexplained. The sample table records 70,000 to 95,000 clones; around 87% of these occur just once. Clones ranked in the top ten supply around 18% of the sample.

As regards this clone: No cognate antigen has been identified for it. No quality values exist for individual bases; no much larger clone is one base distant.

Sequencing was performed on blood. This clonotype originated in a man aged 45-60 years in good health. The sequence is built from TRBV10-3 and TRBJ1-3; the D gene assignment is ambiguous. The sequence in DNA is TGTGCCATCAGTGAGTCGGGATATCCAGCGAACACCATATATTTT. Its coded protein is CAISESGYPANTIYF.